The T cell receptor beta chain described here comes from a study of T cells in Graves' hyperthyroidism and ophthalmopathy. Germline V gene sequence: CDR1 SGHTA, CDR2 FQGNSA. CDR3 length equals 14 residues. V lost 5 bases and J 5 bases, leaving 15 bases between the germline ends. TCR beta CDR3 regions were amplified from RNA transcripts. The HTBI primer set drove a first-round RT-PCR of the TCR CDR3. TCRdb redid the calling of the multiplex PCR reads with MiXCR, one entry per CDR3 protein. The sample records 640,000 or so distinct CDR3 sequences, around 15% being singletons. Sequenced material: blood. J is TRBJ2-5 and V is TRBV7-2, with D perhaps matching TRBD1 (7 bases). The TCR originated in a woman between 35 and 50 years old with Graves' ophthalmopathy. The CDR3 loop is CASSHQGGAETQYF. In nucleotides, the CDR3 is TGTGCCAGCAGCCACCAGGGGGGCGCGGAGACCCAGTACTTC.